The clone carrying this T cell receptor beta chain was seen a handful of times. The record originates from a study of blood T cell repertoires in COVID-19. Turning to the study itself: Samples taken during acute and convalescent COVID-19 were collected in the United States, Italy and Spain.

Original handling: Reference gene primer amplification gave estimated nucleated cell counts. Sequenced by immunoSEQ multiplex PCR; TCRdb stores in-frame clones only, minus some. The DNA gave D and trimming, while V, J and clone size come from that table. The profile shows around 60,000 clones, approximately 80% of them singletons. Source material: peripheral blood. This clonotype originated in a human donor in a cohort sampled during active COVID-19.

CDR3 in DNA: TGTGCCAGCAGCTTGTCGGGACAGACTAACTATGGCTACACCTTC. Residues: CASSLSGQTNYGYTF. The chain is built from TRBV5-5 and TRBJ1-2; 7 positions match TRBD1. Germline lookup yields CDR1 SGHKS and CDR2 YYEKEE (reference sequence). This CDR3 is built from 15 residues. V was clipped by 1 base and J by 0 bases; unmatched bases: 3.